The sequence of this TCR beta chain was determined in a study of radiation and T cells in renal cell carcinoma (dated by TCRdb to 2019 to 2021). Notes on the research overall: Samples came from a clinical trial, in which primary renal cell carcinomas received 15 Gy stereotactic body radiation therapy followed by nephrectomy 4 weeks later. A total of 53 samples underwent TCR beta sequencing, made up of approximately 26 tumors and some 27 peripheral blood samples. Across all 50 or so samples, under 5 million unique CDR3 nucleotide sequences, encoding 2,658,974 unique CDR3 amino acid sequences, were identified.

TCR beta libraries were generated from genomic DNA with the immunoSEQ kit, following the manufacturer's recommendations. To prepare libraries, a first multiplex PCR with proprietary primers was run, followed by a second PCR that added unique barcodes, and a bead cleanup was done after each round. A positive control reaction and a negative control reaction, both provided in the kit, were run with every batch of samples. The final libraries were assessed on an Agilent 4200 TapeStation D1000 ScreenTape, pooled by volume, and quantified by qPCR. An Illumina NextSeq500 fitted with a MidOutput 150-cycle cartridge performed the sequencing, running 156 Read1 cycles and 15 Index1 cycles with the kit's custom primers. The pooled library was loaded at about 0.93 pM with about 20% PhiX control spiked in. In the paper's pipeline: Vendor-processed data were analyzed in R, and a clonotype was defined as all T cells sharing the same CDR3 nucleotide sequence. In the clone abundance analyses, frequencies were normalized to the 10,000 most abundant clones in each sample. Before analysis, public T cell clones were removed, and these numbered fewer than six per sample on average. A difference in abundance of at least 32-fold between compartments was used to define tumor-enriched and baseline blood-enriched clonotypes. Clonotypes expanded or contracted between blood time points were identified with a beta-binomial differential abundance model. Tumor-blood repertoire similarity was measured with the Baroni-Urbani and Buser coefficient, and groups were compared using two-tailed Wilcoxon tests in R. In its TCRdb copy, this immuneACCESS table keeps in-frame sequences only and misses some clones. Where compared with another copy, unresolved V genes explain less than half of these, and the others have no known cause. D and trimming come from the DNA, and the V and J calls and clone size come from that table. The sample table records more than 75,000 clones; 82% of these occur just once. The ten largest account for 6% to 7% of the sample.

Read against the paper, the sample's time point label means: baseline pretreatment blood. According to the study, the label for this sample's treatment or condition signals: 15 Gy SBRT to primary tumor, nephrectomy 4 weeks later. To follow tumor-enriched clonotypes, serial peripheral blood was collected from radiation-treated patients at baseline and at 2 weeks and 4 weeks after SBRT. Every patient's renal cell carcinoma showed clear cell pathology. The QIAamp DNA Blood Mini Kit (Qiagen) was used to prepare genomic DNA for TCR sequencing. The analyses included just those samples that passed every quality control check. V and J are truncated by 0 bases and 8 bases respectively, leaving an intervening sequence of 11 bases. The cysteine opens and the phenylalanine closes a CDR3 of 14 amino acids. Of all the DNA, just the CDR3 is kept, 42 bases in frame from base 1. For CDR1 and CDR2, the germline V gene lists MGHRA and YSYEKL.

A remark on this clone: Its antigen remains undetermined. The record has no base qualities; no much larger clone is one base away.

Here is what the overall study found, with its caveats: Because the trial had a single-armed design, the trial could not examine how radiation dose or scheduling affected the TCR repertoire. In blood, the top tumor clonotypes increased between baseline and 2 weeks post-radiation and then shrank by 4 weeks, which suggests that tumor-resident clones expanded only transiently. No pretreatment tumor biopsies were available, so the baseline intratumoral presence of clonotypes could not be determined. Changes in the blood repertoire were not tracked past 4 weeks after treatment.

The sample was blood, taken from a patient whose treatment included radiotherapy and nephrectomy. The V and J segments used are TRBV4-1 and TRBJ1-5; a confident D gene designation cannot be given. The sequence was obtained from a man between 60 and 70 years old with renal cell carcinoma. The sequence in DNA is TGCGCCAGCAGCCAAGATTTATTCAGGAAGCCCCAGCATTTT. It encodes CASSQDLFRKPQHF.